A single sample gave rise to the 21 T cell receptor beta chains below, sequenced in a study of blood T cell repertoires in COVID-19. Clones were sequenced by immunoSEQ multiplex PCR, and TCRdb holds only the in-frame ones, with some missing. The sample lists 140,000 or so clones, 87% occurring once. Sequenced sample: peripheral blood. The receptor source for this set is a woman between 50 and 59 years old with acute or convalescent COVID-19.

The gene calls are TRBV28 and TRBJ1-5; 9 bases are shared with TRBD1. After removal of 6 bases from V and 0 bases from J, the junction contained 3 bases not matched to a gene. Germline V gene sequence: CDR1 MDHEN, CDR2 SYDVKM. The CDR3 is made up of 15 amino acids. The CDR3 protein is CASRKQGASNQPQHF. CDR3 coding DNA: TGTGCCAGCAGAAAACAGGGGGCTAGCAATCAGCCCCAGCATTTT.

The V gene is TRBV19, the J gene TRBJ1-1; D is unclear. V lost 2 bases, J lost 1 base, and 5 bases lay in between. Germline V CDR1 and CDR2: LNHDA, SQIVND (reference sequence). The CDR3 consists of 13 residues. The CDR3 protein is CASSITGNTEAFF. The CDR3 DNA reads TGTGCCAGTAGTATAACCGGGAACACTGAAGCTTTCTTT.

This sequence joins TRBV4-2 and TRBJ2-7; 10 bases agree with TRBD2. This CDR3 contains 15 residues. The junction had 4 bases not matched to a gene; V was cut back by 1 base and J by 4 bases. CDR1 is LGHNA, CDR2 YNFKEQ, per germline. Written as DNA, the CDR3 is TGTGCCAGCAGCCAAGGAGCGGGGGGGACATACGAGCAGTACTTC. It encodes CASSQGAGGTYEQYF.

The chain uses TRBV3-1 (or the pseudogene TRBV3-2) and TRBJ2-3; 8 bases align to TRBD2. Germline V CDR1 and CDR2: LGHDT, YNNKEL (reference sequence). The CDR3 sequence is 17 residues long. The V gene end was trimmed by 2 bases and the J gene end by 6 bases; junction bases not matched to a gene: 13. Here the CDR3 DNA reads TGTGCCAGCAGCCAACGTTATTCGGCGGGGGGCGGGGATACGCAGTATTTT. Translating gives CASSQRYSAGGGDTQYF.

J is TRBJ2-7 and V is TRBV9; 15 nucleotides align to TRBD2. The CDR3 is 14 residues long. Per germline, CDR1 SGDLS and CDR2 YYNGEE. With 4 bases clipped from V and 7 bases from J, the junction kept 3 bases outside the gene matches. The CDR3 loop is CASSPGTSGGEQYF. DNA of the CDR3: TGTGCCAGCAGCCCAGGGACTAGCGGGGGGGAGCAGTACTTC.

This chain links TRBV2 with TRBJ1-1, with unresolved D. CDR3 length equals 12 residues. The germline V gene encodes CDR1 SNHLY and CDR2 FYNNEI. Trimming removed 6 bases at V and 11 bases at J, with 16 bases between. The CDR3 protein is CASRRDVGQAFF. In DNA form, the CDR3 reads TGTGCCAGCAGGAGGGATGTAGGGCAGGCTTTCTTT.

This clone was detected only a few times. The chain has TRBV10-3 and TRBJ1-1, with D tentatively TRBD1 (6 bases). V lost 7 bases to trimming and J lost 1 base, with 19 bases between them. This CDR3 comprises 16 residues. Germline V gene data show CDR1 as ENHRY and CDR2 as SYGVKD. DNA for the CDR3: TGTGCCATCAAGGCTACAGGGTTTTCCCAGAACACTGAAGCTTTCTTT. It translates to CAIKATGFSQNTEAFF.

The chain is built from TRBV6-5 and TRBJ2-7, with D possibly matching TRBD1 (6 bases). V dropped 3 bases and J dropped 7 bases, with 7 bases sitting between them. The CDR3 runs 11 residues. Germline CDR1 reads MNHEY; CDR2 reads SVGAGI. The CDR3: CASSYQGEQYF. The DNA of the CDR3 is TGTGCCAGCAGTTATCAGGGGGAGCAGTACTTC.

This clone appeared once. This chain connects TRBV7-3 to TRBJ1-2; TRBD1 matches at 7 bases. V shed 5 bases and J 0 bases; nucleotides not matched to a gene: 6. Germline V CDR1 and CDR2: SGHTA, FQGTGA. This CDR3 has 15 amino acids. The chain's CDR3 is CASSGGTEANYGYTF. The CDR3 region has the DNA TGTGCCAGCAGCGGGGGGACAGAAGCTAACTATGGCTACACCTTC.

This clone has only one observation. V is TRBV7-6 and J is TRBJ1-3, with TRBD1 matching 8 bases. The CDR3 extends over 16 amino acids. J gave up 1 base and V 2 bases, and 4 bases lay outside the gene matches. The germline gives CDR1 SGHVS, CDR2 FNYEAQ. The CDR3 bases are TGTGCCAGCAGCTTACTCACAGGGGGATCTGGAAACACCATATATTTT. Protein product: CASSLLTGGSGNTIYF.

V usage is TRBV6-5 and J usage is TRBJ1-1; D possibly corresponds to TRBD1 (6 bases). Looked up from germline, CDR1 is MNHEY and CDR2 is SVGAGI. Trimming removed 0 bases from V and 2 bases from J, with 13 bases in between. CDR3 length equals 16 residues. DNA for the CDR3: TGTGCCAGCAGTTACTCGGACAGCGAGGCAAACACTGAAGCTTTCTTT. This encodes CASSYSDSEANTEAFF.

This chain links TRBV5-4 with TRBJ2-2, with a tentative D call TRBD1 (7 bases). Germline-derived CDR1 and CDR2 are SGHNT and YYREEE (reference sequence). This CDR3 has 15 residues. Trimming pared 0 bases from V and 5 bases from J, leaving 11 bases between. This CDR3 reads CASSLAGGMTGELFF. CDR3 bases: TGTGCCAGCAGCTTGGCAGGGGGGATGACCGGGGAGCTGTTTTTT.

The chain has TRBV7-3 and TRBJ2-3, with 8 nucleotides matching TRBD2. CDR1 is SGHTA and CDR2 is FQGTGA in the germline V gene. The CDR3 is 17 residues long. The J segment lost 4 bases and the V segment lost 0 bases, leaving 9 bases of the junction unmatched. The CDR3 region is CASSLTIPGGGSDTQYF. In nucleotides, the CDR3 is TGTGCCAGCAGCTTAACGATACCCGGCGGGGGGTCAGATACGCAGTATTTT.

The V and J genes are TRBV6-5 and TRBJ2-1; 8 bases map to TRBD2. CDR1 MNHEY and CDR2 SVGAGI come from the germline V gene. The CDR3 covers 15 residues. The trim removed 4 bases at V and 4 bases at J, leaving 6 bases unmatched. CDR3 protein: CASSLLAAAYNEQFF. Here the CDR3 DNA reads TGTGCCAGCAGTTTACTAGCGGCAGCATACAATGAGCAGTTCTTC.

The V gene is TRBV28, the J gene TRBJ2-3; D may be TRBD1 (5 bases). Per the germline V gene, CDR1 is MDHEN and CDR2 is SYDVKM. This CDR3 comprises 12 residues. The V gene lost 5 bases and the J gene lost 4 bases, with 7 bases spanning the gap. This CDR3 reads CASSQGADTQYF. Here the CDR3 DNA reads TGTGCCAGCAGTCAAGGGGCAGATACGCAGTATTTT.

This chain links TRBV5-1 with TRBJ1-4, with D maybe TRBD1 (6 bases). Trimming pared 0 bases from V and 4 bases from J, leaving 7 bases between. CDR1 SGHRS and CDR2 YFSETQ come from the germline V gene. This CDR3 spans 14 amino acids. The CDR3 is CASSLGQVNEKLFF. As DNA, the CDR3 is TGCGCCAGCAGCTTGGGACAGGTTAATGAAAAACTGTTTTTT.

The CDR3 loop reads CAIRGLAGDSYNEQFF. The CDR3 region has the DNA TGTGCCATCAGAGGACTAGCGGGTGATTCCTACAATGAGCAGTTCTTC. This sequence joins TRBV10-3 and TRBJ2-1; TRBD2 matches 11 bases. Germline CDR1 reads ENHRY; CDR2 reads SYGVKD. V dropped 6 bases and J dropped 1; count of bases not matched to a gene: 5. This CDR3 spans 16 amino acids.

The chain is built from TRBV10-1 and TRBJ2-7; 7 positions agree with TRBD1. Losses at the gene ends were 0 bases for V and 5 bases for J; bases not matched to a gene: 7. This CDR3 has 15 amino acids. Germline values: CDR1 WNHNN, CDR2 SYGVQD (reference sequence). This CDR3 is CASSESGQGDNEQYF. DNA for the CDR3: TGCGCCAGCAGTGAGTCGGGTCAGGGGGATAACGAGCAGTACTTC.

This chain connects TRBV9 to TRBJ2-1; 9 bases agree with TRBD2. Germline V gene data show CDR1 as SGDLS and CDR2 as YYNGEE. The CDR3 has 20 residues. J was trimmed by 8 bases and V by 4 bases; bases with no gene match: 25. The CDR3 DNA reads as TGTGCCAGCAGCCGTAGACTATCTCCTAGCGGGATCGTTAGGGATCATGAGCAGTTCTTC. Its translation is CASSRRLSPSGIVRDHEQFF.

V gene TRBV23-1 combines with J gene TRBJ2-7; possibly TRBD1 for D (6 bases). TRBV23-1 has ORF status, its function being uncertain. The germline V and J ends were trimmed by 3 bases and 2 bases, with 14 bases remaining between them. The length of the CDR3 is 15 residues. CDR3 protein: CASSHRFRDTYEQYF. The CDR3 DNA reads as TGCGCCAGCAGTCACCGCTTCCGGGACACCTACGAGCAGTACTTC.

The chain employs TRBV6-2 or TRBV6-3 and TRBJ2-1; 10 bases map to TRBD1. Germline CDR1 reads MNHEY; CDR2 reads SVGEGT. The CDR3 consists of 16 residues. V dropped 4 bases and J dropped 4; count of bases not matched to a gene: 7. CDR3 region: CASSFPADRGYNEQFF. In nucleotides, the CDR3 is TGTGCCAGCAGTTTCCCCGCGGACAGGGGGTACAATGAGCAGTTCTTC.